This T cell receptor beta chain stems from a study of identical twins. TCRdb itself ran the 5' RACE reads through MiXCR, one entry per CDR3 protein. Seen here are a few hundred thousand distinct CDR3 sequences, roughly an eighth observed once, and the top ten hold about 0.94%. In this sample, this clonotype turned up a few times. J was trimmed by 7 bases and V by 5 bases; bases with no gene match: 13. Germline loops: CDR1 LGHDT, CDR2 YNNKEL (reference sequence). The CDR3 has 16 amino acids. Another study also made use of these data, one on yellow fever vaccine responses in identical twins.

J is TRBJ2-1 and V is TRBV3-1, with 8 bases matching TRBD2. The sequencing input was CD4+ T cells sorted from blood. The clonotype comes from a woman between 18 and 29 years old in good health. The CDR3: CASSFPRSGGFNEQFF. As DNA, the CDR3 is TGTGCCAGCAGCTTTCCCCGTTCGGGAGGGTTTAATGAGCAGTTCTTC.